This T cell receptor beta chain was sequenced for a study of metastatic and nonmetastatic thyroid tumors (dated by TCRdb to about 2020). Context from the whole study: Repertoires were compared across peripheral blood and tumor or nodule tissue samples from malignant and benign thyroid patients.

This clone was seen at least ten times. Its cognate antigen has yet to be identified. The record has no base qualities; no much larger clone is one base away. The library was obtained by PCR. TCRdb shows the sequencer as Illumina HiSeq 4000. High-throughput sequencing was used to profile the TCR beta-chain CDR3 region of every patient. In the source study's methods: The researchers built a classifier to tell apart papillary thyroid cancer patients with distant metastasis, based on CDR3 differences among clinicopathological groups. To measure repertoire diversity the researchers used the Shannon index, while the Morisita-Horn index served to gauge how similar the tumor and blood repertoires were. In-frame beta chains were kept once TCRdb had trimmed the public reads at Q25 with fastp and called clones with MiXCR. These V and J calls are TCRdb output, not the study's own analysis. This sample holds approximately 30,000 clones; 17% were observed only once. The ten largest clones take up 6.9% of the sample.

CDR1 and CDR2, per the germline V gene, are MNHNS and SASEGT. The CDR3 contains 13 residues, cysteine and phenylalanine counted. This entry keeps only the CDR3 DNA: 39 bases, framed from base 1. V and J are truncated by 2 bases and 6 bases respectively, leaving an intervening sequence of 8 bases. What the research found in general, with its limitations: In both blood and tumor samples, TCR beta diversity was reported to be significantly higher in malignant tumors than in benign nodules.

None of the patients had been given any treatment before thyroid surgery. Patient clinical samples collected from about 2011 to 2018 were retrospectively analysed using T-cell receptor beta sequencing. The clonotype originates from a female donor with papillary thyroid cancer or a benign thyroid nodule (not recorded which). Some clones in this sample may be carry-over from other donors' samples. Recombination linked TRBV6-1 to TRBJ1-5; the D gene cannot be resolved reliably. The sample comprised blood. The bases read TGTGCCAGCAGTGAAAATTTGGGTCAGCCCCAGCATTTT. Translated, it reads CASSENLGQPQHF.